These 5 T cell receptor beta chains share one sample of origin, sequenced in a study of a mutant IDH1 vaccine in newly diagnosed glioma. Stated time point: week 23, last vaccination. Alongside topical imiquimod, each dose of vaccine comprised 300 ug of mutant IDH1 20-mer peptide. Method: immunoSEQ multiplex PCR; TCRdb's copy keeps in-frame clones and lacks some. The sample lists just over 80,000 clones, roughly 85% seen once, with under 2.5% in the top ten. The antigens for these receptors are not known. The sequencing here drew on PBMCs, taken from a glioma patient whose treatment included an IDH1 peptide vaccine. These receptors were collected from a man aged 25-40 years with glioma. Some clones in this sample may be carry-over from other donors' samples.

This clone was detected only a few times. This chain uses TRBV5-4 with TRBJ2-2; 10 bases match TRBD2. The V and J ends lost 4 bases and 10 bases, in that order; junction bases with no gene match: 13. The germline V gene encodes CDR1 SGHNT and CDR2 YYREEE (reference sequence). The CDR3 extends over 16 amino acids. The DNA for the CDR3 is TGTGCCAGCAGCCCCTCACTAGAGCGGGGGGGTACGGAGCTGTTTTTT. Translation: CASSPSLERGGTELFF.

CDR3 in amino acids: CASSPGTGVWTEAFF. CDR3 nucleotides: TGTGCCAGTAGCCCCGGGACAGGGGTTTGGACTGAAGCTTTCTTT. J is TRBJ1-1 and V is TRBV19, with 10 bases matching TRBD1. The V gene's germline CDR1 is LNHDA and CDR2 SQIVND (reference sequence). J gave up 5 bases and V 6 bases, and 9 bases lay outside the gene matches. The CDR3 extends over 15 amino acids.

This clone has only a few counts. J is TRBJ1-1 and V is TRBV7-2, with D tentatively TRBD1 (6 bases). V gave up 4 bases and J gave up 1 base, with 13 bases separating them. This CDR3 comprises 15 residues. Germline CDR1 reads SGHTA; CDR2 reads FQGNSA. The CDR3 reads CASSSQGRANTEAFF. CDR3 coding DNA: TGTGCCAGCAGCTCCCAGGGGCGGGCGAACACTGAAGCTTTCTTT.

CDR3 sequence (DNA): TGTGCCAGTAGTGCCGGGACAGGGGCGCCGGGGAGTACTGAAGCTTTCTTT. Its protein product is CASSAGTGAPGSTEAFF. This chain connects TRBV19 to TRBJ1-1, with 10 bases lining up with TRBD1. In germline, CDR1 is LNHDA, CDR2 SQIVND (reference sequence). Germline trimming cut 5 bases from V and 5 bases from J; bases unmatched to any gene: 14. This CDR3 is 17 amino acids long.

This rearrangement joins TRBV6-4 to TRBJ2-1; perhaps D is TRBD1 or TRBD2 (5 bases each). Germline V gene sequence: CDR1 MRHNA, CDR2 SNTAGT. This CDR3 has 14 amino acids. Between the trimmed V and J ends, which lost 5 bases and 5 bases, there was a span of 13 bases. CDR3 protein: CASSPWGNNNEQFF. In nucleotides, the CDR3 is TGTGCCAGCAGTCCCTGGGGGAACAACAATGAGCAGTTCTTC.